These 32 T cell receptor beta chains came from one sample sequenced in a study of tumor-infiltrating lymphocytes in primary liver carcinoma. With approximately 500 ng total RNA as template and a constant-region primer, TCR beta cDNA was made. Modified slightly, ARM-PCR produced TCR beta libraries over three nested multiplex PCR rounds. TRBV1-TRBV30 forward primers paired with a C-beta reverse primer were used in the first two PCR rounds, which ran about 11 cycles each. Via MiXCR, TCRdb re-called the multiplex PCR reads, giving one row per CDR3 protein. Here the sample spans approximately 20,000 distinct CDR3 sequences, about 75% being singletons. RNA and DNA were co-extracted from about 19-30 mg of unsorted bulk tissue. The sequencing input was liver tumor tissue from sampling region 1. As for subset: tumor region T1, superior pole. The receptors originated from a woman in her twenties or thirties with primary liver carcinoma and hepatitis B virus infection.

Comment on this clonotype: A read error may account for a junction end that differs from germline. The chain has TRBV11-3 and TRBJ2-1, with TRBD2 matching 7 bases. CDR1 is SGHNT, CDR2 YENEEA, per germline. This CDR3 spans 17 amino acids. In DNA form, the CDR3 reads TGTGCCAGCAGCTTAGGCCTACTAGCGTGTGGCTACAATGAGCAGTTATTC. Its protein is CASSLGLLACGYNEQLF. Supplemented by reference TRBV11-3 and TRBJ2-1, the full variable domain reads EAGVVQSPRYKIIEKKQPVAFWCNPISGHNTLYWYLQNLGQGPELLIRYENEEAVDDSQLPKDRFSAERLKGVDSTLKIQPAELGDSAVYLCASSLGLLACGYNEQLFGPGTRLTVL.

In regard to this clonotype: One junction end does not reproduce the germline sequence, and a read error may be involved. The chain carries TRBV10-3 and TRBJ2-1, with TRBD2 as a possible D gene (5 bases). CDR1 ENHRY and CDR2 SYGVKD come from the germline V gene. This CDR3 has 14 residues. The CDR3 nucleotides read TGTGCCATCAGTCCCACGGCGACCCGGGATGAACAGCTTTTC. Encoded protein: CAISPTATRDEQLF.

A word on this clonotype: Given a much more abundant clone one base away, this may be a read error. The chain combines TRBV11-1 with TRBJ2-3, with 7 bases fitting TRBD1. Germline CDR1 and CDR2: SGHAT and FQDESV (reference sequence). V was clipped by 1 base and J by 6 bases; unmatched bases: 7. The CDR3 is made up of 15 amino acids. This chain's CDR3 is CASSLGRGRMDTQYF. For the CDR3, the DNA is TGTGCCAGCAGCTTAGGAAGGGGGCGCATGGATACGCAGTATTTT.

About this clonotype: A junction end diverges from the germline sequence, so it may reflect a read error. This chain uses TRBV11-2 with TRBJ1-6, with D maybe TRBD1 (6 bases). The CDR3 contains 14 residues. Looked up from germline, CDR1 is SGHAT and CDR2 is FQNNGV. The CDR3 DNA sequence: TGTGCCAGCGGGAAAGGGACAATGGATTCACCCGTCCACTTT. The encoded protein is CASGKGTMDSPVHF.

With regard to this clonotype: The junction departs from germline at one end; a sequencing error may be responsible. The chain combines TRBV11-1 with TRBJ2-1, with D perhaps assigned TRBD1 or TRBD2 (5 bases each). This CDR3 comprises 12 residues. Germline CDR1 and CDR2: SGHAT and FQDESV (reference sequence). CDR3 sequence (DNA): TGTGTCAGCAGCTGGACGGGACGGAGGCAGTCCTTC. This codes for CVSSWTGRRQSF. The full variable domain, rest sourced from reference TRBV11-1 and TRBJ2-1, is EAEVAQSPRYKITEKSQAVAFWCDPISGHATLYWYRQILGQGPELLVQFQDESVVDDSQLPKDRFSAERLKGVDSTLKIQPAELGDSAMYLCVSSWTGRRQSFGPGTRLTVL.

The chain couples TRBV5-4 to TRBJ2-2, with D possibly TRBD2 on 6 matching bases. The ends were cut back, 1 base at V and 6 bases at J, with 10 bases in the middle. Germline V gives CDR1 SGHNT, CDR2 YYREEE (reference sequence). The CDR3 loop spans 14 amino acids. The CDR3 sequence is CASSLRESSGELFF. In nucleotides, the CDR3 is TGTGCCAGCAGCTTGCGGGAGAGCTCCGGGGAGCTGTTTTTT.

A single count supports this clonotype. At one end the junction does not follow the germline gene, possibly because of a read error. The rearrangement uses TRBV11-3 and TRBJ1-1; 8 positions match TRBD1. Germline CDR1 and CDR2: SGHNT and YENEEA. The CDR3 length is 14 residues. DNA of the CDR3: TGTGCGAGCAGCATAGAAACAGGGGGTACTGAAGCTTTCTTT. It is translated as CASSIETGGTEAFF.

This clonotype occurred many times. The chain recombines TRBV5-4 with TRBJ2-5, with 8 bases that match TRBD1. Germline V gene lookup returns CDR1 SGHNT and CDR2 YYREEE (reference sequence). Unmatched junction bases numbered 1, after V lost 4 bases and J lost 2 bases. The CDR3 totals 13 residues. Here the CDR3 DNA reads TGTGCCAGCAGCCGGGACAGGCAAGAGACCCAGTACTTC. Its translation is CASSRDRQETQYF.

This clonotype has just one count. It may be a read error: a sequence one base away is much more abundant. This sequence joins TRBV7-9 and TRBJ1-1; the D is unclear. This CDR3 contains 15 residues. Germline loops: CDR1 SEHNR, CDR2 FQNEAQ (reference sequence). CDR3 sequence reads: CASSPPLVVTTGAFF. The DNA of the CDR3 is TGTGCCAGCAGCCCCCCCCTTGTCGTGACCACTGGAGCTTTCTTT.

This clonotype was observed at least ten times. The junction does not match germline at one end; this may be a read error. The chain recombines TRBV11-2 with TRBJ2-6; D is uncertain. The CDR3 contains 14 residues. Germline CDR1 and CDR2: SGHAT and FQNNGV. The CDR3 coding sequence is TGTGCCGGCAGCTTCGAGTATGGGGCCAACGTCCTGACTTTC. Translated, it gives CAGSFEYGANVLTF.

The V call is TRBV5-4, the J call TRBJ2-2, with TRBD2 identical over 7 bases. The CDR3 is 15 amino acids. Looked up from germline, CDR1 is SGHNT and CDR2 is YYREEE (reference sequence). J lost 7 bases, V lost 5 bases, and 11 bases had no gene match. The DNA for the CDR3 is TGTGCCAGCAGACCAGGACTAGACTCATGCGGGGAGCTGTTTTTT. This translates into CASRPGLDSCGELFF.

Regarding this clonotype: A much larger clone lies one base from this, so it may be a read error. The gene calls are TRBV29-1 and TRBJ2-1, with a weak D call TRBD1 (5 bases). This CDR3 is 15 amino acids long. Germline V lookup: CDR1 SQVTM, CDR2 ANQGSEA. CDR3 in amino acids: CSVGPPSSSYNQQFF. Written as DNA, the CDR3 is TGCAGCGTGGGGCCTCCTTCCAGCTCCTACAATCAGCAGTTCTTC.

As concerns this clonotype: Likely a read error: the CDR3 ends without its conserved phenylalanine or tryptophan. V usage is TRBV28 and J usage is TRBJ1-5, with 8 bases fitting TRBD1. The CDR3 spans 12 residues. With 10 bases clipped from V and 12 bases from J, the junction kept 11 bases outside the gene matches. Germline lookup yields CDR1 MDHEN and CDR2 SYDVKM. The CDR3, as DNA: TGTGCCACTAGTGTCTCCGGGACAGGCCAGCATATT. It yields the protein CATSVSGTGQHI.

As for this clonotype: This likely comes from a read error, as the CDR3 has no conserved phenylalanine or tryptophan at its end. This chain joins TRBV10-3 and TRBJ2-5; D unclear. The CDR3 runs to 15 residues. Germline V gene sequence: CDR1 ENHRY, CDR2 SYGVKD. The CDR3 sequence is CVMCESATRQETQYI. The CDR3 DNA is TGTGTCATGTGTGAGTCGGCTACCAGACAAGAGACCCAGTACATC.

As to this clonotype: The junction departs from the called germline gene at one end, perhaps through a read error. The CDR3 spells CASSAAGQGFSDTQFF. In nucleotides, the CDR3 is TGCGCCAGCAGCGCGGCAGGACAAGGTTTCTCAGATACGCAGTTTTTT. The rearrangement joins TRBV4-1 to TRBJ2-3; maybe TRBD1 (5 bases). The CDR3 covers 16 residues. The germline V gene has CDR1 MGHRA and CDR2 YSYEKL.

Concerning this clonotype itself: Because it lacks the conserved phenylalanine or tryptophan at the end, this CDR3 is likely a read error. The V gene is TRBV29-1, the J gene TRBJ2-7; 9 bases are shared with TRBD1. Germline values: CDR1 SQVTM, CDR2 ANQGSEA. This CDR3 has 14 residues. The CDR3 protein is CRIITGGSPYEQYS. The DNA of the CDR3 is TGCAGGATTATAACAGGGGGCAGCCCCTACGAGCAGTACTCC.

The rearrangement links TRBV6-2 or TRBV6-3 to TRBJ2-1; 14 positions match TRBD2. This CDR3 contains 19 residues. Trimming took 1 base from V and 4 from J; bases not matched to a gene: 9. Germline V gives CDR1 MNHEY, CDR2 SVGEGT. The CDR3 coding sequence is TGTGCCAGCAGTTACTGGGGACTAGCGGGAGCGGTGCCTTACAATGAGCAGTTCTTC. Protein product: CASSYWGLAGAVPYNEQFF.

In its sample, this clonotype was seen a few times. The J gene is TRBJ1-1, the V gene TRBV10-2; 9 bases are shared with TRBD1. CDR3 size: 15 residues. Germline trimming cut 7 bases from V and 5 bases from J; bases unmatched to any gene: 11. Germline V gives CDR1 WSHSY, CDR2 SAAADI. The DNA of the CDR3 is TGCGCCAGCACTTGGGAGGGACAGGGAGCGACTGAAGCTTTCTTT. Protein product: CASTWEGQGATEAFF.

The chain employs TRBV7-3 and TRBJ2-1, with 11 bases matching TRBD2. Losses at the gene ends were 3 bases for V and 13 bases for J; bases not matched to a gene: 11. This CDR3 contains 15 residues. From germline, CDR1 is SGHTA and CDR2 FQGTGA. In DNA form, the CDR3 reads TGTGCCAGCAGCTTGACTAGCGGGACGAACAATGGACAGTTCTTC. As protein: CASSLTSGTNNGQFF.

Remarks on this clonotype: Germline and junction disagree at one end, which may indicate a read error. The chain joins TRBV5-8 to TRBJ1-5; TRBD1 matches 9 bases. The CDR3 loop spans 15 amino acids. The V gene's germline CDR1 is SGHTS and CDR2 YDEGEE. The CDR3, as DNA: TGTTCCAGCAACTTCCGGGACAGGGATCGTCAGCCCCAGCATTTT. Translation gives CSSNFRDRDRQPQHF.

A word on this clonotype: The junction shows a germline mismatch at one end, possibly a read error. This chain joins TRBV11-2 and TRBJ1-6; perhaps TRBD1 as D (6 bases). The germline gives CDR1 SGHAT, CDR2 FQNNGV. The CDR3 totals 15 residues. The CDR3 loop reads CASPITQGTDSPIHF. The CDR3 bases are TGTGCCAGTCCCATCACCCAGGGGACTGATTCACCCATCCACTTT.

In its sample, this clonotype was seen a few times. V is TRBV20-1 and J is TRBJ2-5, with D unresolved. Germline V gives CDR1 DFQATT, CDR2 SNEGSKA (reference sequence). Trimming removed 4 bases from V and 5 bases from J, with 23 bases in between. This CDR3 contains 16 residues. For the CDR3, the DNA is TGCAGTGCTAAAGACGCACGGGTCTCGCTGGGGGAGACCCAGTACTTC. It translates to CSAKDARVSLGETQYF.

Judged by abundance, this clonotype is medium-sized. The chain recombines TRBV7-8 with TRBJ2-1; 11 nucleotides match TRBD2. This CDR3 spans 16 amino acids. Losses at the gene ends were 2 bases for V and 5 bases for J; bases not matched to a gene: 5. From germline, CDR1 is SGHVS and CDR2 FQNEAQ. CDR3: CASSLIPGLADNEQFF. CDR3 DNA: TGTGCCAGCAGCTTAATCCCGGGACTAGCGGACAATGAGCAGTTCTTC.

The J gene is TRBJ1-2, the V gene TRBV4-3; the D is unclear. CDR1 and CDR2 from the germline V gene are LGHNA and YSLEER. The CDR3 is made up of 14 amino acids. CDR3 nucleotide sequence: TGCACCATCAGAGCTGAGTTGGAGATCTATGGCTACACCTTC. Translation: CTIRAELEIYGYTF.

This clonotype was seen a few times. One junction end disagrees with the germline gene, perhaps due to a read error. This chain links TRBV5-1 with TRBJ2-2, with 9 bases aligning to TRBD2. Germline V gene sequence: CDR1 SGHRS, CDR2 YFSETQ. The CDR3 has 17 residues. The CDR3 region is CASSLTGTSRSTGELFF. Written as DNA, the CDR3 is TGCGCCAGCAGCCTGACCGGGACTAGCAGGAGCACCGGGGAACTGTTTTTT.

The gene calls are TRBV19 and TRBJ1-5, with TRBD1 as a possible D gene (5 bases). Germline V CDR1 and CDR2: LNHDA, SQIVND (reference sequence). This CDR3 region has 15 residues. V lost 6 bases and J lost 2, with 14 bases in between. CDR3 bases: TGTGCCAGTAGCCCAGCGGGGGAAGGCAATCAGCCCCAGCATTTT. Protein product: CASSPAGEGNQPQHF.

Points on this clonotype: One end of the junction varies from germline; a read error may be responsible. The rearrangement uses TRBV6-1 and TRBJ2-1, with D possibly being TRBD1 (5 bases). This CDR3 region has 16 residues. CDR1 and CDR2 from the germline V gene are MNHNS and SASEGT. CDR3 coding DNA: TGTGTCAGCCACCTTATTCAAGGGGCGGTAAGATTTGGGGAGTTCTTC. Its protein is CVSHLIQGAVRFGEFF.

In the case of this clonotype: A read error may account for a junction end that differs from germline. The rearrangement uses TRBV9 and TRBJ2-3; 8 bases fit TRBD1. Germline CDR1 and CDR2: SGDLS and YYNGEE. This CDR3 has 15 amino acids. CDR3 in amino acids: CASCSRDRPAYTRYF. CDR3 nucleotide sequence: TGTGCCAGCTGCAGCCGGGACAGGCCCGCATATACGCGGTACTTT.

Concerning this clonotype: No conserved phenylalanine or tryptophan is present at the end of the CDR3, so a read error is the likely explanation. The gene calls are TRBV6-2 or TRBV6-3 and TRBJ2-7; the match to TRBD2 covers 13 bases. The germline V gene encodes CDR1 MNHEY and CDR2 SVGEGT. CDR3 length: 17 residues. The CDR3 is CASSYSGLAGLSYEQYS. The CDR3 bases are TGTGCCAGTAGTTACTCGGGACTAGCGGGACTCTCCTACGAGCAGTACTCA.

Concerning this clonotype itself: The final CDR3 position lacks the conserved phenylalanine or tryptophan, pointing to a likely read error. The chain links TRBV29-1 to TRBJ1-1; a weak D match, TRBD1 (6 bases). V shed 7 bases and J shed 4 bases, with 13 bases lying between them. CDR3 length: 12 residues. Germline V CDR1 and CDR2: SQVTM, ANQGSEA. The CDR3 DNA is TGCAGCGCTGATACAGGGAGCACTGAAGCTTTCTAT. Amino acids: CSADTGSTEAFY.

This clonotype came up many times. An end of the junction does not agree with germline; a read error may underlie this. The CDR3 nucleotides read TGTAGCGCCCTAAGAGACCACAATGAGCAGTTCTTC. This translates into CSALRDHNEQFF. The V call is TRBV29-1, the J call TRBJ2-1; tentative D call: TRBD2 (5 bases). Germline CDR1 SQVTM, CDR2 ANQGSEA. The CDR3 covers 12 residues.

The V and J genes are TRBV28 and TRBJ2-6; no definite D call. The V end was cut by 1 base, the J end by 13 bases, with 20 bases between. Germline-derived CDR1 and CDR2 are MDHEN and SYDVKM. The CDR3 is 16 residues long. CDR3 DNA sequence: TGTGCCAGCAGTTTATACAGCACCTCTGTGGCCACTGTCCTGACTTTC. It is translated as CASSLYSTSVATVLTF.